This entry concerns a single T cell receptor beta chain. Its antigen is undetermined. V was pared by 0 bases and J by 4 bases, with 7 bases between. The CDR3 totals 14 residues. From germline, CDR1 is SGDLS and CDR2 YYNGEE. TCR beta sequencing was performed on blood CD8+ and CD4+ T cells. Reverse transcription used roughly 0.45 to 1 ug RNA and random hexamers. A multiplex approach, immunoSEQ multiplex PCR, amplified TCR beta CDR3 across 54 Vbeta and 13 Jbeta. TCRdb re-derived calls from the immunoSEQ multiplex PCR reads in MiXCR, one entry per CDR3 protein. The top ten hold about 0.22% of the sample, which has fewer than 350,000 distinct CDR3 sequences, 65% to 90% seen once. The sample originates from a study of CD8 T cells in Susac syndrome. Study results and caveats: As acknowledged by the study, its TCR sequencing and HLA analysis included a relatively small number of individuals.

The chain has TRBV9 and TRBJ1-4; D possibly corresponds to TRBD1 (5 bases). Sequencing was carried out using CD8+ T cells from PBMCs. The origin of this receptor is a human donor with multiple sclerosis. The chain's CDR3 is CASSVGQYNEKLFF. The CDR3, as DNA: TGTGCCAGCAGCGTAGGACAGTATAATGAAAAACTGTTTTTT.